A selection of T cell receptor beta chains follows, all from one sample in a study of OX40 agonist ivuxolimab in advanced cancers. The table came from immunoSEQ multiplex PCR; TCRdb's copy has only in-frame clones and leaves some out. The table has about 95,000 clones, roughly 90% seen once. Sequenced material: CD4+ or CD8+ T cells sorted from blood, taken in a trial of the OX40 agonist ivuxolimab. All receptors come from an adult with an advanced solid tumor such as melanoma, head and neck, liver or kidney cancer. CDR3s include the opening cysteine and the closing phenylalanine or tryptophan. A D gene is named only where the DNA matches it firmly. Expanded clones get a size class; other rows say once, few or many, or leave the size out.

D	V	J	size	CDR3
-	TRBV18	TRBJ2-7	-	CASSPRAYEQYF
TRBD1	TRBV30	TRBJ1-1	-	CACDRATTEAFF
-	TRBV6-6	TRBJ2-7	-	CASSYSETAYGQYF
TRBD2	TRBV9	TRBJ2-2	-	CASSAGREYGELFF
TRBD2	TRBV19	TRBJ2-3	-	CASSTSGRDTQYF
-	TRBV5-8	TRBJ1-3	-	CASSLVPGNTIYF
-	TRBV30	TRBJ1-4	-	CALERDSENEKLFF
TRBD2	TRBV10-2	TRBJ2-7	-	CASKRTSGGYEQYF
-	TRBV18	TRBJ2-4	-	CASSPPGAKNIQYF
-	TRBV10-3	TRBJ2-1	-	CAISEDYNEQFF
TRBD1	TRBV10-2	TRBJ1-2	-	CASTAGQGYGYTF
TRBD2	TRBV27	TRBJ2-7	-	CASSGLAGKYEQYF
-	TRBV5-4	TRBJ1-2	-	CASSLVIGNYGYTF
-	TRBV28	TRBJ2-3	-	CASSLRRTSTDTQYF
-	TRBV10-3	TRBJ1-2	-	CAISNTGLGYTF
TRBD1	TRBV13	TRBJ1-2	-	CASSRDRGANYGYTF
TRBD1	TRBV4-3	TRBJ1-4	once	CASSQGNTGVNEKLFF
-	TRBV11-3	TRBJ1-1	-	CASSPTVGGEGTEAFF
-	TRBV10-3	TRBJ1-2	-	CAISVKENYGYTF
-	TRBV4-2	TRBJ2-2	few	CASSQEARFTGELFF
-	TRBV5-5	TRBJ1-4	-	CASSRVGSGIKLFF
-	TRBV19	TRBJ1-1	-	CASSILLRGGTEAFF
-	TRBV5-1	TRBJ2-6	-	CASSPPNVAGANVLTF
-	TRBV7-9	TRBJ2-7	-	CASSLEGPPYEQYF
-	TRBV2	TRBJ1-3	-	CASRSLGNTIYF
TRBD2	TRBV11-3	TRBJ2-7	-	CASSSWGLAGEQYF
TRBD1	TRBV19	TRBJ1-5	-	CASRQGGLGNQPQHF
TRBD1	TRBV6-5	TRBJ1-1	-	CASRLYGTVVTEAFF
TRBD1	TRBV28	TRBJ2-7	-	CASSSGQGSYEQYF
-	TRBV19	TRBJ2-7	-	CASSIFGEPYEQYF
-	TRBV4-1	TRBJ2-7	-	CASSQGVPKDEQYF
-	TRBV18	TRBJ2-1	-	CASSPNRDVNEQFF
-	TRBV27	TRBJ1-2	-	CASKGGGRYGYTF
-	TRBV18	TRBJ1-1	-	CASSPPGANTEAFF
TRBD1	TRBV18	TRBJ2-1	-	CASSRDSSYNEQFF
TRBD2	TRBV9	TRBJ2-5	-	CASSSSGTTSFETQYF
TRBD1	TRBV30	TRBJ1-5	-	CAWNTQGRGQPQHF
-	TRBV7-2	TRBJ1-5	few	CASSGSWGPGHRQPQHF
-	TRBV6-5	TRBJ1-2	-	CASPRHGYTF
TRBD1	TRBV4-1	TRBJ1-5	-	CASSLDRGQPQHF
-	TRBV5-8	TRBJ1-4	-	CASRRGATNEKLFF
-	TRBV30	TRBJ1-2	-	CAWSFGDGNYGYTF
-	TRBV11-3	TRBJ1-2	-	CASSLTRQGVYTF
TRBD1	TRBV6-1	TRBJ1-2	-	CASSGQGTLANYGYTF
TRBD1	TRBV2	TRBJ2-2	-	CASGQAGSNTGELFF
TRBD1	TRBV5-1	TRBJ1-4	-	CASSPQGAVEKLFF
TRBD2	TRBV15	TRBJ2-7	few	CATSSQTSGSLKQYF
-	TRBV19	TRBJ2-3	-	CASNSVSSTDTQYF
-	TRBV11-2	TRBJ2-5	-	CASSRSAGQGTQYF
-	TRBV14	TRBJ1-4	-	CASSQATTTNEKLFF
-	TRBV7-9	TRBJ2-1	-	CASSLKDQVHEQFF
TRBD2	TRBV28	TRBJ2-7	-	CASSPRAGTSGSSGYEQYF
TRBD2	TRBV28	TRBJ2-2	-	CASRAGTRNTGELFF